What follows are 26 T cell receptor beta chains derived from one specimen sequenced in a study of T cell responses to AZD1222 COVID-19 vaccine (TCRdb year 2021). Libraries were prepared through the immunoSEQ multiplex PCR assay. This immuneACCESS table, as held by TCRdb, lists in-frame sequences with V and J called but not all clones. Of the missing ones, under half trace to an unresolved V gene in checked studies; the others have no known cause. Recorded for this sample are some 120,000 clones; 75% to 90% of them occurred a single time. About 5.6% of the sample rests with the top ten. The intended sense of this specimen's time point label: baseline before first vaccination. Material: peripheral blood, obtained on day 0 of AZD1222 vaccination. The receptors shown here come from an adult in good health.

The V gene is TRBV6-6, the J gene TRBJ1-5; 12 bases are shared with TRBD1. The length of the CDR3 is 16 residues. V shed 4 bases, J shed 7 bases, and the junction held 8 bases outside the gene matches. The germline V gene has CDR1 MNHNY and CDR2 SVGAGI (reference sequence). The CDR3 sequence: CASSLPGQGAGQPQHF. CDR3 DNA sequence: TGTGCCAGCAGTTTGCCGGGACAGGGGGCTGGGCAGCCCCAGCATTTT.

This rearrangement joins TRBV4-3 to TRBJ2-1; 11 positions agree with TRBD1. The germline CDR1 and CDR2 sequences are LGHNA and YSLEER. Trimming cost V 5 bases and J 7 bases; bases outside gene matches: 10. The CDR3 is 16 residues long. The CDR3 is CASSLGTGGRRNEQFF. CDR3 in DNA: TGCGCCAGCAGCTTAGGGACAGGGGGAAGGCGGAATGAGCAGTTCTTC.

This clone was observed a few times. The chain carries TRBV19 and TRBJ1-6; 10 bases are a match to TRBD1. Trimming cost V 1 base and J 8 bases; bases outside gene matches: 2. Germline loops: CDR1 LNHDA, CDR2 SQIVND (reference sequence). This CDR3 spans 15 amino acids. In DNA form, the CDR3 reads TGTGCCAGTAGTATAGGAGACAGGGGGCATTCACCCCTCCACTTT. As protein: CASSIGDRGHSPLHF.

The chain recombines TRBV3-1 (or the pseudogene TRBV3-2) with TRBJ1-1; D uncertain. Trimming stripped 3 bases from V and 5 bases from J, with 7 bases between. The V gene's germline CDR1 is LGHDT and CDR2 YNNKEL (reference sequence). The CDR3 totals 12 residues. CDR3 residues: CASSQGNTEAFF. The CDR3 DNA reads TGTGCCAGCAGCCAGGGGAATACTGAAGCTTTCTTT.

This chain links TRBV12-3 or TRBV12-4 with TRBJ1-2; no definite D call. The CDR3 covers 12 residues. V lost 6 bases to trimming and J lost 5 bases, with 10 bases between them. The CDR3 region is CASSRALYGYTF. The CDR3 DNA sequence: TGTGCCAGCAGCCGGGCCTTGTATGGCTACACCTTC.

The rearrangement joins TRBV2 to TRBJ1-2, with D maybe TRBD1 (6 bases). The CDR3 consists of 12 residues. V was trimmed by 6 bases and J by 4 bases, leaving 9 bases between them. In germline, CDR1 is SNHLY, CDR2 FYNNEI. In DNA form, the CDR3 reads TGTGCCAGCAGCGACAGGATCTATGGCTACACCTTC. Protein sequence: CASSDRIYGYTF.

V usage is TRBV5-1 and J usage is TRBJ2-1; D is unresolved. Germline lookup yields CDR1 SGHRS and CDR2 YFSETQ. V lost 0 bases and J 9 bases, leaving 13 bases between the germline ends. The CDR3 length is 14 residues. The CDR3 nucleotides read TGCGCCAGCAGCTTGGAGGGTCCATACGTTGAGCAGTTCTTC. This encodes CASSLEGPYVEQFF.

This rearrangement joins TRBV6-1 to TRBJ1-6; D not certain. The CDR3 spans 13 residues. Germline V gene lookup returns CDR1 MNHNS and CDR2 SASEGT. Deletions cut 3 bases from V and 7 bases from J, with 7 bases between. The CDR3 region is CASSDPFNSPLHF. CDR3 DNA: TGTGCCAGCAGTGACCCTTTCAATTCACCCCTCCACTTT.

The CDR3 here is CSASSSVRETQYF. DNA for the CDR3: TGCAGTGCTAGTAGTTCGGTCCGAGAGACCCAGTACTTC. This chain joins TRBV20-1 and TRBJ2-5; D remains unclear. Between the trimmed V and J ends, which lost 3 bases and 4 bases, there was a span of 12 bases. The germline gives CDR1 DFQATT, CDR2 SNEGSKA (reference sequence). The CDR3 runs 13 residues.

The sample holds one count of this clone. The rearrangement joins TRBV5-5 to TRBJ2-1, with 13 bases fitting TRBD2. The germline CDR1 and CDR2 sequences are SGHKS and YYEKEE (reference sequence). The length of the CDR3 is 17 residues. J lost 0 bases, V lost 4 bases, and 4 bases had no gene match. For the CDR3, the DNA is TGTGCCAGCAGCAAGTGGACTAGCGGGGGCTCCTACAATGAGCAGTTCTTC. Protein: CASSKWTSGGSYNEQFF.

The chain combines TRBV7-9 with TRBJ2-7; D uncertain. Germline V gives CDR1 SEHNR, CDR2 FQNEAQ (reference sequence). The CDR3 sequence is 14 residues long. Trimming took off 0 bases at V and 2 bases at J, with 8 bases between the two ends. Here the CDR3 DNA reads TGTGCCAGCAGCTTAGCTGGAAGAGCCTACGAGCAGTACTTC. It yields the protein CASSLAGRAYEQYF.

The J gene is TRBJ1-3, the V gene TRBV29-1, with D possibly matching TRBD1 (6 bases). CDR1 is SQVTM, CDR2 ANQGSEA, per germline. The length of the CDR3 is 14 residues. With 4 bases removed from V and 3 bases from J, the gap between germline ends came to 13 bases. The CDR3 region has the DNA TGCAGCGTTGCTTCGGGGGCAGGTGGAAACACCATATATTTT. Amino acid sequence: CSVASGAGGNTIYF.

The V and J genes are TRBV11-2 and TRBJ2-7; 8 nucleotides match TRBD2. Looked up from germline, CDR1 is SGHAT and CDR2 is FQNNGV. The CDR3 extends over 14 amino acids. V gave up 1 base and J gave up 4 bases; unmatched junction bases: 3. In DNA form, the CDR3 reads TGTGCCAGCAGCTTAGGGCCGGGGGGGTACGAGCAGTACTTC. It encodes CASSLGPGGYEQYF.

The J gene is TRBJ2-1, the V gene TRBV7-6; TRBD2 aligns across 10 bases. In germline, CDR1 is SGHVS, CDR2 FNYEAQ. The CDR3 covers 17 residues. The trim removed 1 base at V and 4 bases at J, leaving 7 bases unmatched. The CDR3 DNA reads TGTGCCAGCAGCTTAGAAGTCTCTAGCGGGGGTTACAATGAGCAGTTCTTC. This encodes CASSLEVSSGGYNEQFF.

This clone was seen once. The chain couples TRBV20-1 to TRBJ1-1; the match to TRBD1 covers 7 bases. The junction had 6 bases not matched to a gene; V was cut back by 5 bases and J by 12 bases. CDR1 is DFQATT and CDR2 is SNEGSKA in the germline V gene (reference sequence). CDR3 size: 10 residues. CDR3 in DNA: TGCAGTGCTCCCGACAGGGTAACTTTCTTT. Translating it yields CSAPDRVTFF.

This clone was detected once. This sequence joins TRBV5-6 and TRBJ2-3; perhaps TRBD2 as D (5 bases). The CDR3 covers 14 residues. Trimming shortened V by 5 bases and J by 2 bases, and 12 bases separated the two germline ends. Germline V gene sequence: CDR1 SGHDT, CDR2 YYEEEE. This chain's CDR3 is CASRIPGNTDTQYF. CDR3 bases: TGTGCCAGCAGGATCCCGGGAAACACAGATACGCAGTATTTT. Supplemented by reference TRBV5-6 and TRBJ2-3, the full variable domain reads DAGVTQSPTHLIKTRGQQVTLRCSPKSGHDTVSWYQQALGQGPQFIFQYYEEEERQRGNFPDRFSGHQFPNYSSELNVNALLLGDSALYLCASRIPGNTDTQYFGPGTRLTVL.

The chain employs TRBV5-1 and TRBJ1-4; unclear D gene. The CDR3 runs to 14 residues. The germline V and J ends were trimmed by 2 bases and 6 bases, with 11 bases remaining between them. The germline V gene has CDR1 SGHRS and CDR2 YFSETQ. DNA for the CDR3: TGCGCCAGCAGCTTTGGAGGGTCGTATGAAAAACTGTTTTTT. It translates to CASSFGGSYEKLFF. The full variable domain, in which reference TRBV5-1 and TRBJ1-4 provide the parts outside the CDR3, is KAGVTQTPRYLIKTRGQQVTLSCSPISGHRSVSWYQQTPGQGLQFLFEYFSETQRNKGNFPGRFSGRQFSNSRSEMNVSTLELGDSALYLCASSFGGSYEKLFFGSGTQLSVL.

The chain uses TRBV11-1 and TRBJ1-5; 9 bases match TRBD1. V lost 1 base and J lost 7; bases outside the gene matches: 8. The CDR3 totals 16 residues. Germline lookup yields CDR1 SGHAT and CDR2 FQDESV (reference sequence). In DNA, the CDR3 is TGTGCCAGCAGCTTAGATCGACAGGGGGTACGACAGCCCCAGCATTTT. Its translation: CASSLDRQGVRQPQHF. The entire variable domain, with the rest obtained from reference TRBV11-1 and TRBJ1-5, is as follows: EAEVAQSPRYKITEKSQAVAFWCDPISGHATLYWYRQILGQGPELLVQFQDESVVDDSQLPKDRFSAERLKGVDSTLKIQPAELGDSAMYLCASSLDRQGVRQPQHFGDGTRLSIL.

This chain connects TRBV30 to TRBJ1-3; 9 nucleotides match TRBD1. V was clipped by 4 bases and J by 5 bases; unmatched bases: 3. CDR1 GTSNPN and CDR2 SVGIG come from the germline V gene (reference sequence). CDR3 length: 13 residues. CDR3 protein: CAWTQGARNTIYF. The CDR3 nucleotides read TGTGCCTGGACACAGGGGGCCCGAAACACCATATATTTT.

The chain links TRBV3-1 (or the pseudogene TRBV3-2) to TRBJ2-7, with D possibly called TRBD1 or TRBD2 (5 bases each). Germline assignment: CDR1 LGHDT and CDR2 YNNKEL (reference sequence). The CDR3 is 14 amino acids. V was shortened by 1 base and J by 7 bases, with 14 bases between the two germline ends. The CDR3 region has the DNA TGTGCCAGCAGCCAAGTTCCGGGGACGGATGAGCAGTACTTC. Amino acids: CASSQVPGTDEQYF.

The sample holds one count of this clone. This chain links TRBV3-1 (or the pseudogene TRBV3-2) with TRBJ1-1; TRBD1 might be the D (6 bases). Trimming stripped 3 bases from V and 0 bases from J, with 8 bases between. Germline V gene sequence: CDR1 LGHDT, CDR2 YNNKEL (reference sequence). The CDR3 has 14 residues. CDR3 protein: CASSHGGLNTEAFF. The CDR3 DNA reads TGTGCCAGCAGCCACGGGGGCTTGAACACTGAAGCTTTCTTT.

V gene TRBV14 combines with J gene TRBJ1-1; D is unresolved. The V and J ends lost 5 bases and 4 bases respectively, with 11 bases between them. Looked up from germline, CDR1 is SGHDN and CDR2 is FVKESK. The CDR3 is made up of 13 amino acids. Here the CDR3 DNA reads TGTGCCAGCAGCAATACAAAGGGCACTGAAGCTTTCTTT. The encoded protein is CASSNTKGTEAFF.

This chain links TRBV7-2 with TRBJ1-5; D is ambiguous. Between the trimmed V and J ends, which lost 2 bases and 0 bases, there was a span of 11 bases. The CDR3 is made up of 16 amino acids. Germline assignment: CDR1 SGHTA and CDR2 FQGNSA. Here the CDR3 DNA reads TGTGCCAGCAGCTTACTCGGCGGTCTTAGCAATCAGCCCCAGCATTTT. It is translated as CASSLLGGLSNQPQHF.

The chain employs TRBV4-3 and TRBJ2-7; D possibly uses TRBD1 or TRBD2 (5 bases each). There are 15 residues in the CDR3. CDR1 and CDR2 from the germline V gene are LGHNA and YSLEER. V lost 1 base to trimming and J lost 7 bases, with 17 bases between them. The CDR3 nucleotides read TGCGCCAGCAGCCAAGTATGGGACCAGCGTGCGGAGCAGTACTTC. It codes for CASSQVWDQRAEQYF.

The chain is built from TRBV5-1 and TRBJ2-5, with 8 nucleotides matching TRBD1. Trimming took 5 bases from V and 1 from J; bases not matched to a gene: 7. CDR3 length: 15 amino acids. Germline V gene lookup returns CDR1 SGHRS and CDR2 YFSETQ. The CDR3 nucleotides read TGCGCCAGCAGTGGGCAGGGGGCCATCCAAGAGACCCAGTACTTC. Translating gives CASSGQGAIQETQYF.

The V gene is TRBV6-5, the J gene TRBJ2-1; 13 nucleotides match TRBD2. CDR1 and CDR2 (germline): MNHEY, SVGAGI. With V trimmed by 7 bases and J by 7 bases, 7 bases remained unmatched. The CDR3 has 15 amino acids. The CDR3 DNA is TGTGCCAGCATCGGACTAGCGGGAGAGGGGAATGAGCAGTTCTTC. Translating gives CASIGLAGEGNEQFF.